Following are 14 T cell receptor beta chains from one sample sequenced in a study of blood T cell repertoires in COVID-19. The data were produced by immunoSEQ multiplex PCR, yet TCRdb's version contains in-frame clones alone and is incomplete. This table has 55,000 to 75,000 clones, just under 80% appearing once. The sequencing input was peripheral blood. The receptor set was obtained from a human donor in a cohort sampled during active COVID-19.

The table lists this clone with a few counts. This sequence joins TRBV5-1 and TRBJ2-1; 7 bases fit TRBD2. The V gene's germline CDR1 is SGHRS and CDR2 YFSETQ. This CDR3 has 15 residues. V trimming: 4 bases; J trimming: 4 bases; junction bases outside the gene matches: 8. CDR3 protein: CASSPRTSPYNEQFF. CDR3 sequence (DNA): TGCGCCAGCAGCCCACGGACTAGTCCTTACAATGAGCAGTTCTTC.

The V and J genes are TRBV6-4 and TRBJ1-6, with TRBD1 as a possible D gene (5 bases). This CDR3 contains 16 residues. Germline-derived CDR1 and CDR2 are MRHNA and SNTAGT. V was shortened by 4 bases and J by 9 bases, with 19 bases between the two germline ends. CDR3 amino acids: CASSGHRRPSGSPLHF. DNA of the CDR3: TGTGCCAGCAGTGGTCACAGGCGCCCCTCGGGTTCACCCCTCCACTTT.

The V and J genes are TRBV7-2 and TRBJ2-1; tentative D call: TRBD2 (5 bases). The CDR3 spans 14 residues. Germline CDR1 is SGHTA and CDR2 is FQGNSA. V was shortened by 1 base and J by 10 bases, with 14 bases between the two germline ends. The CDR3 loop is CASSLGVSGKEQFF. DNA of the CDR3: TGTGCCAGCAGCTTAGGGGTCAGCGGAAAAGAGCAGTTCTTC.

The CDR3 DNA reads as TGTGCCAGCAGTATCCCCGGGACTCAGGCCTACGAGCAGTACTTC. Protein: CASSIPGTQAYEQYF. The chain uses TRBV28 and TRBJ2-7; D might be TRBD2 (6 bases). Trimming removed 5 bases at V and 2 bases at J, with 16 bases between. The germline V gene has CDR1 MDHEN and CDR2 SYDVKM. CDR3 size: 15 residues.

The chain recombines TRBV11-3 with TRBJ2-7; the match to TRBD1 covers 8 bases. The CDR3 is 13 residues long. Per germline, CDR1 SGHNT and CDR2 YENEEA. The V segment lost 3 bases and the J segment 6 bases; nucleotides outside the gene matches: 4. CDR3 in DNA: TGTGCCAGCAGCTTGGGGACAGGCAGCGAGCAGTACTTC. Protein: CASSLGTGSEQYF.

J is TRBJ2-1 and V is TRBV15, with D possibly matching TRBD1 (6 bases). CDR1 and CDR2 (germline): LNHNV, YYDKDF (reference sequence). This CDR3 contains 16 residues. Trimming pared 1 base from V and 8 bases from J, leaving 18 bases between. CDR3 residues: CATSRGLSTGSDEQFF. The CDR3 coding sequence is TGTGCCACCAGCAGAGGGCTCTCCACAGGGTCCGATGAGCAGTTCTTC.

The rearrangement links TRBV19 to TRBJ1-1; tentative D call: TRBD1 (6 bases). Germline-derived CDR1 and CDR2 are LNHDA and SQIVND (reference sequence). V was clipped by 7 bases and J by 7 bases, with 25 bases between them. The CDR3 length is 16 residues. This CDR3 reads CASTLDPSNRVSEAFF. CDR3 coding DNA: TGTGCCAGTACCCTCGACCCCTCTAACAGGGTCAGTGAAGCTTTCTTT.

This clone has more than one count but fewer than ten. V is TRBV9 and J is TRBJ1-1; no clear D. V lost 0 bases, J lost 7 bases, and 16 bases lay in between. CDR3 length: 15 residues. Germline loops: CDR1 SGDLS, CDR2 YYNGEE. CDR3 protein: CASSVGPEIGNEAFF. The CDR3 region has the DNA TGTGCCAGCAGCGTAGGTCCTGAGATCGGGAATGAAGCTTTCTTT.

The chain links TRBV19 to TRBJ2-2; 11 bases align to TRBD1. Unmatched junction bases numbered 6, after V lost 4 bases and J lost 8 bases. CDR1 is LNHDA, CDR2 SQIVND, per germline (reference sequence). This CDR3 is 15 amino acids long. Here the CDR3 DNA reads TGTGCCAGTAGTAGAGGACAGGGGGCTTTTGGGGAGCTGTTTTTT. It specifies CASSRGQGAFGELFF. Full variable domain (rest looked up from reference TRBV19 and TRBJ2-2): DGGITQSPKYLFRKEGQNVTLSCEQNLNHDAMYWYRQDPGQGLRLIYYSQIVNDFQKGDIAEGYSVSREKKESFPLTVTSAQKNPTAFYLCASSRGQGAFGELFFGEGSRLTVL.

The chain recombines TRBV3-1 (or the pseudogene TRBV3-2) with TRBJ1-6, with D tentatively TRBD1 (6 bases). The CDR3 totals 16 residues. Germline V lookup: CDR1 LGHDT, CDR2 YNNKEL (reference sequence). Trimming pared 4 bases from V and 9 bases from J, leaving 19 bases between. Here the CDR3 reads CASSRQKGVRSSPLHF. The CDR3 DNA follows: TGTGCCAGCAGCCGCCAAAAGGGGGTACGGAGTTCACCCCTCCACTTT.

J is TRBJ1-1 and V is TRBV19, with D possibly matching TRBD1 (6 bases). The V gene's germline CDR1 is LNHDA and CDR2 SQIVND (reference sequence). CDR3 length: 13 residues. Deletions cut 4 bases from V and 4 bases from J, with 10 bases between. CDR3 coding DNA: TGTGCCAGTAGTACCACAGGGCGCACTGAAGCTTTCTTT. This translates into CASSTTGRTEAFF.

V gene TRBV10-3 combines with J gene TRBJ2-1; 13 bases fit TRBD2. CDR1 and CDR2 from the germline V gene are ENHRY and SYGVKD. This CDR3 is built from 16 residues. The J segment lost 5 bases and the V segment lost 3 bases, leaving 4 bases of the junction unmatched. The CDR3 nucleotides read TGTGCCATCAGTGACTCGACTAGCGGGAGGCACAATGAGCAGTTCTTC. It encodes CAISDSTSGRHNEQFF.

This chain links TRBV10-3 with TRBJ1-1; 11 nucleotides match TRBD1. Germline loops: CDR1 ENHRY, CDR2 SYGVKD. The J segment lost 4 bases and the V segment lost 6 bases, leaving 4 bases of the junction unmatched. This CDR3 is built from 14 residues. The CDR3 sequence: CAISRDRGSTEAFF. The CDR3 DNA reads as TGTGCCATCAGCAGGGACAGGGGGTCCACTGAAGCTTTCTTT.

The V gene is TRBV4-3, the J gene TRBJ1-6; unclear D gene. The germline CDR1 and CDR2 sequences are LGHNA and YSLEER. CDR3 length: 14 residues. With 5 bases removed from V and 7 bases from J, the gap between germline ends came to 12 bases. The CDR3 coding sequence is TGCGCCAGCAGCGCCCGGACTGGCAATTCACCCCTCCACTTT. Protein sequence: CASSARTGNSPLHF.